The following is a T cell receptor beta chain sequence with its context. Antigen specificity is unknown. This record belongs to a study of cytomegalovirus exposure and HLA in healthy donors. The CDR3 has 15 amino acids. V was cut by 0 bases and J by 9 bases, with 16 bases left in between. CDR1 and CDR2 from the germline V gene are SGDLS and YYNGEE. The PCR had 60 Vbeta and 13 Jbeta primers. Repertoires were generated with immunoSEQ multiplex PCR, while TCRdb's copy carries only in-frame clones and drops some. The sample carries around 150,000 clones, 60% to 80% recorded once. General observations from the study: The sole available immune exposure information was CMV serostatus. In a later analysis, HLA-C alleles had the fewest associated TCRs, DRB1 alleles the most. With later analysis, a missense DCLRE1C variant became linked to TCR beta V- and J-gene trimming. Most subjects' HLA-A and HLA-B alleles were reportedly predicted from TCR beta sequences.

The clonotype originates from a woman between 40 and 50 years old in good health and CMV-seropositive. The chain couples TRBV9 to TRBJ1-3, with D uncertain. The specimen sequenced was PBMCs. The CDR3 DNA follows: TGTGCCAGCAGCGTAGACGGCAGCGACTCTACCACCATATATTTT. Its translation: CASSVDGSDSTTIYF.